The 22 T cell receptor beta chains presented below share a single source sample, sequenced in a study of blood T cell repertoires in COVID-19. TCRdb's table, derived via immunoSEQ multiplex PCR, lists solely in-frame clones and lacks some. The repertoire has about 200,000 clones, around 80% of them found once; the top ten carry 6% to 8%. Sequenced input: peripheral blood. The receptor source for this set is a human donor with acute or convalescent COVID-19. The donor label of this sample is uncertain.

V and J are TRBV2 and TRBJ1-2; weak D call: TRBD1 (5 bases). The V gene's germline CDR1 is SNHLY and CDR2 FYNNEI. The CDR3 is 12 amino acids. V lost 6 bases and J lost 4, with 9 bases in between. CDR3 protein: CASRGDSYGYTF. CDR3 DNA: TGTGCCAGCAGAGGCGACAGCTATGGCTACACCTTC.

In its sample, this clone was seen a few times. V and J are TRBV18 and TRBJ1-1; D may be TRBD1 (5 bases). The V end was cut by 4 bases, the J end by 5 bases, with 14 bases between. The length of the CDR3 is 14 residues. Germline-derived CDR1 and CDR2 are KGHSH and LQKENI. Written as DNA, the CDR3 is TGTGCCAGCTCACTAAATGGGGCGAGTACTGAAGCTTTCTTT. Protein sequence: CASSLNGASTEAFF. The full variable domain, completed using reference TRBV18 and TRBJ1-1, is NAGVMQNPRHLVRRRGQEARLRCSPMKGHSHVYWYRQLPEEGLKFMVYLQKENIIDESGMPKERFSAEFPKEGPSILRIQQVVRGDSAAYFCASSLNGASTEAFFGQGTRLTVV.

This CDR3 is CASRFRQGSYNEQFF. In nucleotides, the CDR3 is TGCGCCAGCAGATTCAGACAGGGATCCTACAATGAGCAGTTCTTC. V is TRBV5-1 and J is TRBJ2-1, with 7 positions matching TRBD1. This CDR3 region has 15 residues. Germline loops: CDR1 SGHRS, CDR2 YFSETQ. J lost 1 base, V lost 5 bases, and 6 bases had no gene match.

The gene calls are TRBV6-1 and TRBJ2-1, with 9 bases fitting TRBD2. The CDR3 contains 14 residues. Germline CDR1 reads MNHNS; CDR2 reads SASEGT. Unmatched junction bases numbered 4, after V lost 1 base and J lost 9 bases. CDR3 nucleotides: TGTGCCAGCAGTGAAGGAAGCGGGAGGAGTGAGCAGTTCTTC. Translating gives CASSEGSGRSEQFF.

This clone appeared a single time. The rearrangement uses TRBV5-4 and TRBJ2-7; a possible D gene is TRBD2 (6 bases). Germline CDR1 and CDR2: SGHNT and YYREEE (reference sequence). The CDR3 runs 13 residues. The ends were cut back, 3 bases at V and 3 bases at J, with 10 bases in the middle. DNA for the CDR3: TGTGCCAGCAGCTACGGAGGGGACTACGAGCAGTACTTC. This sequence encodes CASSYGGDYEQYF.

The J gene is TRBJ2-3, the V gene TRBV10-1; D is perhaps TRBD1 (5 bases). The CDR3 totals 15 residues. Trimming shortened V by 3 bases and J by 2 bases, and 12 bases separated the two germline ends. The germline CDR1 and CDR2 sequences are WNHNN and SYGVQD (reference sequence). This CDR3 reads CASSERGLNTDTQYF. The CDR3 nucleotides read TGCGCCAGCAGTGAAAGGGGTTTGAACACAGATACGCAGTATTTT.

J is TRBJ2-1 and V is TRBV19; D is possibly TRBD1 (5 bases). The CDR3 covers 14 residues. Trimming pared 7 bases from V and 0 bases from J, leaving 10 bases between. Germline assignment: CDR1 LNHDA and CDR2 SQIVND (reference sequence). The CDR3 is CASKQGGSYNEQFF. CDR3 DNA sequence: TGTGCCAGTAAGCAGGGTGGCTCCTACAATGAGCAGTTCTTC.

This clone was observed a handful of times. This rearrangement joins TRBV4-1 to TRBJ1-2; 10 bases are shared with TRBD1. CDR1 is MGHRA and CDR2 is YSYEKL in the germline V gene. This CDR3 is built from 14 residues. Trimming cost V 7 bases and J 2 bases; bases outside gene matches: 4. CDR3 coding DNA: TGCGCCAGCAACTTGGGACAGGGGAACTATGGCTACACCTTC. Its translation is CASNLGQGNYGYTF.

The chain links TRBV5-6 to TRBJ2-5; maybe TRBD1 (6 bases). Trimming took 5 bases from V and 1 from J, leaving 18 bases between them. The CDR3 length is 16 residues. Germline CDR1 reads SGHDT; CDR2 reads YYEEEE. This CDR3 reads CASSSFGQLIQETQYF. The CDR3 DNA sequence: TGTGCCAGCAGTTCCTTCGGACAGCTGATCCAAGAGACCCAGTACTTC. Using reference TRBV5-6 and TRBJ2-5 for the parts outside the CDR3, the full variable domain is DAGVTQSPTHLIKTRGQQVTLRCSPKSGHDTVSWYQQALGQGPQFIFQYYEEEERQRGNFPDRFSGHQFPNYSSELNVNALLLGDSALYLCASSSFGQLIQETQYFGPGTRLLVL.

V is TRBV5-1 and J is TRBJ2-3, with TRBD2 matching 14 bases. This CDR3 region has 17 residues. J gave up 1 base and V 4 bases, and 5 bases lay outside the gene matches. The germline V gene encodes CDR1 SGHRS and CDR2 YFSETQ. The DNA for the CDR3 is TGCGCCAGCAGCACGGGACTAGCGGGAGTGGGCACAGATACGCAGTATTTT. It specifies CASSTGLAGVGTDTQYF. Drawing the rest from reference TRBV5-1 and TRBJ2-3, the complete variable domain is KAGVTQTPRYLIKTRGQQVTLSCSPISGHRSVSWYQQTPGQGLQFLFEYFSETQRNKGNFPGRFSGRQFSNSRSEMNVSTLELGDSALYLCASSTGLAGVGTDTQYFGPGTRLTVL.

The CDR3 DNA reads as TGTGCCAGCAGCCTGGGACTGAACAATGAGCAGTTCTTC. This translates into CASSLGLNNEQFF. This chain uses TRBV11-2 with TRBJ2-1; possibly TRBD2 for D (6 bases). The CDR3 loop spans 13 amino acids. Germline loops: CDR1 SGHAT, CDR2 FQNNGV. V was pared by 5 bases and J by 5 bases, with 10 bases between. The whole variable domain, filled in from reference TRBV11-2 and TRBJ2-1, reads EAGVAQSPRYKIIEKRQSVAFWCNPISGHATLYWYQQILGQGPKLLIQFQNNGVVDDSQLPKDRFSAERLKGVDSTLKIQPAKLEDSAVYLCASSLGLNNEQFFGPGTRLTVL.

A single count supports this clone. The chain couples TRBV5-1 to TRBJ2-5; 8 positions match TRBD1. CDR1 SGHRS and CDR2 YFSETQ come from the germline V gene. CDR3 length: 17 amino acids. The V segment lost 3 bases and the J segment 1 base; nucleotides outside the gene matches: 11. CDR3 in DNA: TGCGCCAGCAGCTCGGACAGGGAAAGCAGTATCCAAGAGACCCAGTACTTC. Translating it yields CASSSDRESSIQETQYF.

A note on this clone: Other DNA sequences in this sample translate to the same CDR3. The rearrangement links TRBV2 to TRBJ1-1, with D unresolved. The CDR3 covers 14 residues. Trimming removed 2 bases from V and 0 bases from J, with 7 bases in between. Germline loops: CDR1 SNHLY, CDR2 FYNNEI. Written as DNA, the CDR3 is TGTGCCAGCAGTGAAAGGCAGGTGAACACTGAAGCTTTCTTT. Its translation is CASSERQVNTEAFF.

As DNA, the CDR3 is TGTGCCAGCAGCTTAGCTGGACAGGGGAAAGAGACCCAGTACTTC. Amino acids: CASSLAGQGKETQYF. The V and J genes are TRBV7-8 and TRBJ2-5; 9 nucleotides line up with TRBD1. CDR1 is SGHVS, CDR2 FQNEAQ, per germline. The CDR3 length is 15 residues. V dropped 0 bases and J dropped 3; count of bases not matched to a gene: 2.

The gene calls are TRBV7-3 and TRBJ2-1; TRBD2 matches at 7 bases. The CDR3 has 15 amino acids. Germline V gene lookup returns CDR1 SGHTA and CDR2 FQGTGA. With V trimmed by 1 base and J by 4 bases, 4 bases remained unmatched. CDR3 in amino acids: CASSLRTSGYNEQFF. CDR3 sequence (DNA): TGTGCCAGCAGCTTAAGGACTAGTGGGTACAATGAGCAGTTCTTC. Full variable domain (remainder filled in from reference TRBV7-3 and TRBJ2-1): GAGVSQTPSNKVTEKGKYVELRCDPISGHTALYWYRQSLGQGPEFLIYFQGTGAADDSGLPNDRFFAVRPEGSVSTLKIQRTERGDSAVYLCASSLRTSGYNEQFFGPGTRLTVL.

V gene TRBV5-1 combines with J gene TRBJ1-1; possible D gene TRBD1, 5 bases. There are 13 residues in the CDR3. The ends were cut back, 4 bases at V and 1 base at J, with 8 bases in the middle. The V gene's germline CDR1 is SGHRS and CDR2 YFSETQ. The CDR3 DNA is TGCGCCAGCAGCCAGGGTTGGAACACTGAAGCTTTCTTT. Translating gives CASSQGWNTEAFF. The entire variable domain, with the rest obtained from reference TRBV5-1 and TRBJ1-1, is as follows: KAGVTQTPRYLIKTRGQQVTLSCSPISGHRSVSWYQQTPGQGLQFLFEYFSETQRNKGNFPGRFSGRQFSNSRSEMNVSTLELGDSALYLCASSQGWNTEAFFGQGTRLTVV.

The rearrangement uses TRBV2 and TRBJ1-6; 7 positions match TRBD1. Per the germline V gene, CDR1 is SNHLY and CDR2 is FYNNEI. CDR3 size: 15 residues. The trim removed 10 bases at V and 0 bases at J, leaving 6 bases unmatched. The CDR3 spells CATQGVVSYNSPLHF. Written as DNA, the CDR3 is TGTGCCACTCAGGGGGTTGTCTCCTATAATTCACCCCTCCACTTT.

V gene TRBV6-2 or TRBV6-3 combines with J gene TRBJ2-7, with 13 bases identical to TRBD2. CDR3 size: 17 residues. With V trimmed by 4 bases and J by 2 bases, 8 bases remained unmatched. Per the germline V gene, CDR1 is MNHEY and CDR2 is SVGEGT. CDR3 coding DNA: TGTGCCAGCAGTTTCGGGACTAGCGGGATGGGTGCCTACGAGCAGTACTTC. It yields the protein CASSFGTSGMGAYEQYF.

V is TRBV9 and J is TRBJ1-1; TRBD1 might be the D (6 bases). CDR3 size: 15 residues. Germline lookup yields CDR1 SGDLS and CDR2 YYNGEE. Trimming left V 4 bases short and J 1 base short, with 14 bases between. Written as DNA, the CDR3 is TGTGCCAGCAGCCCCCAACAGGGATGGAACACTGAAGCTTTCTTT. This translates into CASSPQQGWNTEAFF.

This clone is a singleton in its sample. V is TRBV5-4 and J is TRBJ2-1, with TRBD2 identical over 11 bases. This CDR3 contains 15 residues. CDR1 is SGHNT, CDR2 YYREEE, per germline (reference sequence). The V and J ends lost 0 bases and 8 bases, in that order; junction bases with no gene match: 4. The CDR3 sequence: CASSLGVAGGYEQFF. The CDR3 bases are TGTGCCAGCAGCTTGGGAGTAGCGGGAGGGTATGAGCAGTTCTTC. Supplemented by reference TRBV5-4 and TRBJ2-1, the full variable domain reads ETGVTQSPTHLIKTRGQQVTLRCSSQSGHNTVSWYQQALGQGPQFIFQYYREEENGRGNFPPRFSGLQFPNYSSELNVNALELDDSALYLCASSLGVAGGYEQFFGPGTRLTVL.

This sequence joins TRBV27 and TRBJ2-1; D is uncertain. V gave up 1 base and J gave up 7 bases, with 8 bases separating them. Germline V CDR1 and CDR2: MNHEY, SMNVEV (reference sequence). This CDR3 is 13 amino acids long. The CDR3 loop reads CASSLYPGNEQFF. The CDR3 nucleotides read TGTGCCAGCAGTTTATACCCCGGGAATGAGCAGTTCTTC.

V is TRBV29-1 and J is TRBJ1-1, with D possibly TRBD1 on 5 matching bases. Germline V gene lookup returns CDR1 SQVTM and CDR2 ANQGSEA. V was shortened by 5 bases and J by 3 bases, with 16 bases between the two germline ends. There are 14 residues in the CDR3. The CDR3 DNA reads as TGCAGCGTTCTCCTTGGGGGGTATTACACTGAAGCTTTCTTT. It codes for CSVLLGGYYTEAFF.